This is a list of T cell receptor beta chains from one sample in a study of shared clonotypes between healthy human individuals. The assay was immunoSEQ multiplex PCR, and TCRdb's table has in-frame clones only and misses some. The table lists about 2 million clones, roughly 94% of them singletons. The material sequenced was naive CD8+ T cells sorted from blood. Receptors originate from a young man in good health. The CDR3 runs from the conserved cysteine through the conserved F or W. D genes are given only for firm matches. Only part of the rows carry a size: once, few, many, or a class if the clone is expanded.

d_call | clone_size | j_call | v_call | cdr3_nt | cdr3_aa
TRBD1 | . | TRBJ2-7 | TRBV5-8 | TGTGCCATCCTGACAGGGGGATACGAGCAGTACTTC | CAILTGGYEQYF
. | . | TRBJ2-7 | TRBV5-6 | TGTGCCAGCAGCACGACAGAGACCTACGAGCAGTACTTC | CASSTTETYEQYF
. | . | TRBJ2-7 | TRBV4-1 | TGCGCCAGCAGCCAAGGAGAACTCGCAGCCTACGAGCAGTACTTC | CASSQGELAAYEQYF
. | . | TRBJ2-3 | TRBV7-9 | TGTGCCAGCAGCCAAGGACTCACAGATACGCAGTATTTT | CASSQGLTDTQYF
. | . | TRBJ2-7 | TRBV12-5 | TGTGCTAGTGGTTTGGGCAGGGTTTTTAACTACGAGCAGTACTTC | CASGLGRVFNYEQYF
TRBD2 | . | TRBJ2-5 | TRBV13 | TGTGCCAGCAGCTTCACACTAGCGGGGGGCCGCCAAGAGACCCAGTACTTC | CASSFTLAGGRQETQYF
. | . | TRBJ2-7 | TRBV27 | TGTGCCAGCAGTTTCGATGCGGGAACCTACGAGCAGTACTTC | CASSFDAGTYEQYF
. | . | TRBJ2-2 | TRBV6-5 | TGTGCCAGCAGCAGGGTGAACACCGGGGAGCTGTTTTTT | CASSRVNTGELFF
. | . | TRBJ2-2 | TRBV6-5 | TGTGCCAGCAGTTACGGGGTAGCTAACACCGGGGAGCTGTTTTTT | CASSYGVANTGELFF
. | . | TRBJ1-5 | TRBV28 | TGTGCCAGCAGTTCTGGGACGGAGTATAGCAATCAGCCCCAGCATTTT | CASSSGTEYSNQPQHF
TRBD1 | . | TRBJ1-5 | TRBV10-3 | TGTGCCATCAGTGAGGGTCCCGGGACAGGGAAAGGTCAGCCCCAGCATTTT | CAISEGPGTGKGQPQHF
. | . | TRBJ1-2 | TRBV27 | TGTGCCAGCAGTTTTACGGGAACCTATGGCTACACCTTC | CASSFTGTYGYTF
. | . | TRBJ1-1 | TRBV19 | TGTGCCAGTAGTATAGACCGCCCAGGGAGGACTGAAGCTTTCTTT | CASSIDRPGRTEAFF
. | once | TRBJ1-1 | TRBV28 | TGTGCCAGCAGTTTGGACACCGGGACCGCGAACACTGAAGCTTTCTTT | CASSLDTGTANTEAFF